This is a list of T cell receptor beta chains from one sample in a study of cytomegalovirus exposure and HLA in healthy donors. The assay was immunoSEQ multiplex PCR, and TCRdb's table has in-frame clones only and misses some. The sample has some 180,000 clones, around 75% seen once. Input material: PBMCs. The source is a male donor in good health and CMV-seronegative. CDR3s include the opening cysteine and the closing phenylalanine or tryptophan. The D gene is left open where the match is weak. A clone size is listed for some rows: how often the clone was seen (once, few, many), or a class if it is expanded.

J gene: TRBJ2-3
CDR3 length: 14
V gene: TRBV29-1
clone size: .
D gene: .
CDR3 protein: CSVEGGPPTDTQYF
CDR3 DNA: TGCAGCGTTGAAGGAGGTCCTCCCACAGATACGCAGTATTTT

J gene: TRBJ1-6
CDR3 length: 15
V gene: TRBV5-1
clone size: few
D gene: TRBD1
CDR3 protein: CASSLEDRGLSPLHF
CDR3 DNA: TGCGCCAGCAGCTTGGAGGACAGGGGGCTCTCACCCCTCCACTTT

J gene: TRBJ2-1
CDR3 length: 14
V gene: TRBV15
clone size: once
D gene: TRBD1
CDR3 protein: CATSSGIGGHEQFF
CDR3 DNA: TGTGCCACCAGCAGCGGGATAGGGGGCCATGAGCAGTTCTTC

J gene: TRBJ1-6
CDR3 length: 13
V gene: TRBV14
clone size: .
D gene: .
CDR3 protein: CASSLGGNSPLHF
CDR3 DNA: TGTGCCAGCAGCCTAGGGGGTAATTCACCCCTCCACTTT

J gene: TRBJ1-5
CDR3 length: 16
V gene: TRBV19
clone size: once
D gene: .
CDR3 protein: CASSLTGGLEDQPQHF
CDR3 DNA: TGTGCCAGTAGCTTGACAGGCGGGTTGGAGGATCAGCCCCAGCATTTT

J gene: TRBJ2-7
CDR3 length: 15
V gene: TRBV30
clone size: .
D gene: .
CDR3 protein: CAWSVRGRVDYEQYF
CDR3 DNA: TGTGCCTGGAGTGTTCGTGGCAGGGTAGACTACGAGCAGTACTTC

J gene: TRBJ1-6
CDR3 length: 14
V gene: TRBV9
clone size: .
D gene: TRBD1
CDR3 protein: CASSTRTGDSPLHF
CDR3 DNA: TGTGCCAGCAGCACCCGGACAGGGGACTCACCCCTCCACTTT

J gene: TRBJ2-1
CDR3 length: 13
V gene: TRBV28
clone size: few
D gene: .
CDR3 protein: CASTLTIYNEQFF
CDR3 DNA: TGTGCCAGCACACTAACGATCTACAATGAGCAGTTCTTC

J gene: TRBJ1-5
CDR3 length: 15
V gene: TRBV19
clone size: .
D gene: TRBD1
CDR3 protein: CASSTGGQGNQPQHF
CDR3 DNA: TGTGCCAGTAGTACTGGAGGACAGGGCAATCAGCCCCAGCATTTT

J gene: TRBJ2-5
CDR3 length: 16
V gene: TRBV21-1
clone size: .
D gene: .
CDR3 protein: CASSKFGAGVGETQYF
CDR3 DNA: TGTGCCAGCAGCAAATTTGGCGCGGGAGTAGGGGAGACCCAGTACTTC

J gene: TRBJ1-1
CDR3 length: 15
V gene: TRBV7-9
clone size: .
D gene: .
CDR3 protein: CASSLGGPLNTEAFF
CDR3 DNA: TGTGCCAGCAGCTTAGGAGGGCCGTTGAACACTGAAGCTTTCTTT

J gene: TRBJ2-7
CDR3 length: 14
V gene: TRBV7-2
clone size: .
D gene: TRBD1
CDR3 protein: CASSVRQGPVEQYF
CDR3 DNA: TGTGCCAGCAGCGTACGACAGGGGCCAGTCGAGCAGTACTTC

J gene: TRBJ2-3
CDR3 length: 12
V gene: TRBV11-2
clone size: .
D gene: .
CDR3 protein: CASSLDRDTQYF
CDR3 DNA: TGTGCCAGCAGCTTAGATCGGGATACGCAGTATTTT

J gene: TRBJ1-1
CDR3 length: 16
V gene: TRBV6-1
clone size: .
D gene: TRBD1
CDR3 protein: CASSEAVGGRRAEAFF
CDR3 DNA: TGTGCCAGCAGTGAAGCGGTAGGGGGCCGAAGGGCTGAAGCTTTCTTT

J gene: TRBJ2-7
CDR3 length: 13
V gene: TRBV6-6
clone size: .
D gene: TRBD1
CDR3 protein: CASRRDRGEEQYF
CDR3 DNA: TGTGCCAGCCGTCGGGACAGGGGGGAGGAGCAGTACTTC

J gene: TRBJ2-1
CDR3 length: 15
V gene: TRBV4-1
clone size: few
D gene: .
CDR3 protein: CASSPSDSSYNEQFF
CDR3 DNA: TGCGCCAGCAGCCCTTCCGACTCTTCCTACAATGAGCAGTTCTTC

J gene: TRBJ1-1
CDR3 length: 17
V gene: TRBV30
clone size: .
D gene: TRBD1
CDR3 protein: CAWSVRDRGFRGTEAFF
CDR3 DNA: TGTGCCTGGAGTGTCCGGGACAGGGGGTTCCGAGGCACTGAAGCTTTCTTT

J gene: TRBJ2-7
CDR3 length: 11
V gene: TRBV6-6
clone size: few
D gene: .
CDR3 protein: CASSSDREQYF
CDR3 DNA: TGTGCCAGCAGCTCTGACAGGGAGCAGTACTTC

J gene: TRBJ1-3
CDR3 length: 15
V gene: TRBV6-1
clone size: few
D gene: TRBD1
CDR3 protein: CASSATGTAGNTIYF
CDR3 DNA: TGTGCCAGCAGTGCGACCGGGACAGCAGGAAACACCATATATTTT

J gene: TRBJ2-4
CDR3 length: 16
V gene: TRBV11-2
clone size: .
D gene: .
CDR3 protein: CASSSSNSLAKNIQYF
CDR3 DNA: TGTGCCAGCAGCTCCTCTAACTCCCTAGCCAAAAACATTCAGTACTTC